One and the same sample provided the 25 T cell receptor beta chains below, sequenced in a study of blood T cell repertoires in COVID-19. Profiled with immunoSEQ multiplex PCR; TCRdb holds only in-frame clones, not every one. Of approximately 440,000 clones detected, about 87% appear once; the ten largest clones hold roughly 12%. The material sequenced was peripheral blood. These receptors came from a woman aged 50 to 60 with COVID-19, enrolled during active disease.

The chain uses TRBV3-1 (or the pseudogene TRBV3-2) and TRBJ1-1; 7 nucleotides agree with TRBD1. Germline V gene data show CDR1 as LGHDT and CDR2 as YNNKEL (reference sequence). The trim removed 10 bases at V and 1 base at J, leaving 6 bases unmatched. The length of the CDR3 is 13 residues. The CDR3 loop is CATRQGGNTEAFF. CDR3 nucleotides: TGTGCCACCCGACAGGGCGGGAACACTGAAGCTTTCTTT.

The chain combines TRBV27 with TRBJ2-2, with D tentatively TRBD1 (5 bases). Germline lookup yields CDR1 MNHEY and CDR2 SMNVEV (reference sequence). The CDR3 totals 15 residues. V lost 6 bases, J lost 0 bases, and 11 bases lay in between. The CDR3 DNA is TGTGCCAGCAGATGGGGCGGCCCGAACACCGGGGAGCTGTTTTTT. Its translation: CASRWGGPNTGELFF.

Here the CDR3 reads CASVNLRTIYF. The CDR3 DNA follows: TGTGCCAGTGTGAATCTGCGCACCATATATTTT. The chain couples TRBV19 to TRBJ1-3; D ambiguous. This CDR3 is 11 amino acids long. V lost 8 bases to trimming and J lost 9 bases, with 11 bases between them. CDR1 is LNHDA, CDR2 SQIVND, per germline (reference sequence).

This chain connects TRBV24-1 to TRBJ2-5; possible D gene TRBD1, 6 bases. Germline-derived CDR1 and CDR2 are KGHDR and SFDVKD. Between the trimmed V and J ends, which lost 2 bases and 3 bases, there was a span of 15 bases. The CDR3 extends over 16 amino acids. The CDR3 nucleotides read TGTGCCACCAGTGATTCAAAGGACAGTTCGAAAGAGACCCAGTACTTC. The encoded protein is CATSDSKDSSKETQYF.

The gene calls are TRBV28 and TRBJ1-4; D possibly corresponds to TRBD1 (5 bases). CDR1 MDHEN and CDR2 SYDVKM come from the germline V gene. Deletions cut 5 bases from V and 5 bases from J, with 15 bases between. The CDR3 has 15 residues. CDR3 DNA sequence: TGTGCCAGCAGTCCCGAACGGGGGAAGAATGAAAAACTGTTTTTT. The encoded protein is CASSPERGKNEKLFF.

The chain is built from TRBV25-1 and TRBJ1-1; 7 bases line up with TRBD1. V lost 5 bases and J lost 5; bases outside the gene matches: 5. Germline-derived CDR1 and CDR2 are MGHDK and SYGVNS. The CDR3 loop spans 13 amino acids. The CDR3 region is CASSYRGGTEAFF. The CDR3 DNA is TGTGCCAGCAGTTACAGGGGAGGTACTGAAGCTTTCTTT.

With respect to this clone: The sample holds other DNA sequences that translate to the same CDR3. The V call is TRBV18, the J call TRBJ1-1; maybe TRBD1 (6 bases). The V and J ends lost 2 bases and 0 bases respectively, with 10 bases between them. The CDR3 loop spans 15 amino acids. CDR1 and CDR2 from the germline V gene are KGHSH and LQKENI. DNA for the CDR3: TGTGCCAGCTCACCATCCAGGGGAATGAACACTGAAGCTTTCTTT. Residues: CASSPSRGMNTEAFF. The whole variable domain, remainder taken from reference TRBV18 and TRBJ1-1, is NAGVMQNPRHLVRRRGQEARLRCSPMKGHSHVYWYRQLPEEGLKFMVYLQKENIIDESGMPKERFSAEFPKEGPSILRIQQVVRGDSAAYFCASSPSRGMNTEAFFGQGTRLTVV.

This clone came up once. This chain joins TRBV30 and TRBJ2-3, with D tentatively TRBD2 (5 bases). The germline CDR1 and CDR2 sequences are GTSNPN and SVGIG (reference sequence). CDR3 length: 12 amino acids. The V gene lost 5 bases and the J gene lost 6 bases, with 12 bases spanning the gap. CDR3: CAWGTSMDTQYF. The CDR3 region has the DNA TGTGCCTGGGGTACTAGTATGGATACGCAGTATTTT.

This chain links TRBV7-9 with TRBJ2-7; 7 bases match TRBD1. Germline loops: CDR1 SEHNR, CDR2 FQNEAQ (reference sequence). V lost 5 bases, J lost 3 bases, and 13 bases stayed unmatched. There are 16 residues in the CDR3. In nucleotides, the CDR3 is TGTGCCAGCAGCCCCATCCCCCCACAGGGGAACTACGAGCAGTACTTC. This translates into CASSPIPPQGNYEQYF.

The gene calls are TRBV30 and TRBJ1-4; 9 bases are a match to TRBD1. The CDR3 is made up of 12 amino acids. Germline V gene lookup returns CDR1 GTSNPN and CDR2 SVGIG (reference sequence). Trimming removed 8 bases from V and 2 bases from J; junction bases left unmatched: 0. In DNA form, the CDR3 reads TGTGCCGGGACAGGGACTAATGAAAAACTGTTTTTT. Its translation: CAGTGTNEKLFF. Combining the CDR3 with reference TRBV30 and TRBJ1-4 gives the whole variable domain SQTIHQWPATLVQPVGSPLSLECTVEGTSNPNLYWYRQAAGRGLQLLFYSVGIGQISSEVPQNLSASRPQDRQFILSSKKLLLSDSGFYLCAGTGTNEKLFFGSGTQLSVL.

The chain recombines TRBV5-1 with TRBJ2-3, with 9 bases aligning to TRBD2. The germline gives CDR1 SGHRS, CDR2 YFSETQ. This CDR3 has 14 amino acids. Trimming removed 4 bases from V and 6 bases from J; junction bases left unmatched: 6. DNA of the CDR3: TGCGCCAGCAGCGCAGCGGGGGGATCGGATACGCAGTATTTT. This gives the protein CASSAAGGSDTQYF.

The CDR3 protein is CASSDSRTIVTGELFF. The DNA of the CDR3 is TGTGCCAGCAGTGACAGTAGGACAATTGTGACCGGGGAGCTGTTTTTT. The genes are TRBV6-4 and TRBJ2-2; perhaps TRBD1 as D (5 bases). This CDR3 is built from 16 residues. CDR1 MRHNA and CDR2 SNTAGT come from the germline V gene. The germline V and J ends were trimmed by 2 bases and 5 bases, with 15 bases remaining between them.

V is TRBV6-5 and J is TRBJ1-5; D is ambiguous. The CDR3 extends over 14 amino acids. Trimming removed 8 bases at V and 0 bases at J, with 11 bases between. Germline values: CDR1 MNHEY, CDR2 SVGAGI. The CDR3 DNA sequence: TGTGCCAGCTTTGCGGGGTATAGCAATCAGCCCCAGCATTTT. This encodes CASFAGYSNQPQHF.

This clone turned up a few times. The rearrangement uses TRBV25-1 and TRBJ2-1, with 7 bases aligning to TRBD2. Germline CDR1 reads MGHDK; CDR2 reads SYGVNS. The CDR3 contains 15 residues. Unmatched junction bases numbered 5, after V lost 1 base and J lost 5 bases. For the CDR3, the DNA is TGTGCCAGCAGTGAATCCCGGGGGGTAGACAATGAGCAGTTCTTC. This encodes CASSESRGVDNEQFF.

This clone was found a few times. J is TRBJ1-4 and V is TRBV11-3; TRBD1 matches at 9 bases. The CDR3 has 19 amino acids. From germline, CDR1 is SGHNT and CDR2 YENEEA. V gave up 5 bases and J gave up 0 bases; unmatched junction bases: 13. CDR3 sequence: CASSPGDRVPSSTNEKLFF. CDR3 coding DNA: TGTGCCAGCAGCCCGGGGGACAGGGTACCATCCTCAACTAATGAAAAACTGTTTTTT. The full variable domain, with the rest looked up from reference TRBV11-3 and TRBJ1-4, is EAGVVQSPRYKIIEKKQPVAFWCNPISGHNTLYWYLQNLGQGPELLIRYENEEAVDDSQLPKDRFSAERLKGVDSTLKIQPAELGDSAVYLCASSPGDRVPSSTNEKLFFGSGTQLSVL.

The chain combines TRBV30 with TRBJ2-1; perhaps TRBD2 as D (5 bases). This CDR3 is 13 amino acids long. Trimming pared 2 bases from V and 6 bases from J, leaving 11 bases between. Germline V gives CDR1 GTSNPN, CDR2 SVGIG (reference sequence). The CDR3 DNA is TGTGCCTGGAGTCTTCTAGCTAGCAATGAGCAGTTCTTC. As protein: CAWSLLASNEQFF. The full variable domain, rest sourced from reference TRBV30 and TRBJ2-1, is SQTIHQWPATLVQPVGSPLSLECTVEGTSNPNLYWYRQAAGRGLQLLFYSVGIGQISSEVPQNLSASRPQDRQFILSSKKLLLSDSGFYLCAWSLLASNEQFFGPGTRLTVL.

This chain links TRBV6-5 with TRBJ2-1, with 7 bases fitting TRBD1. The CDR3 totals 14 residues. The junction had 4 bases not matched to a gene; V was cut back by 2 bases and J by 6 bases. Looked up from germline, CDR1 is MNHEY and CDR2 is SVGAGI. The CDR3 DNA reads TGTGCCAGCAGTTACCCCGGGACAGCCAATGAGCAGTTCTTC. This encodes CASSYPGTANEQFF.

The chain links TRBV28 to TRBJ1-4, with D possibly TRBD1 on 5 matching bases. From germline, CDR1 is MDHEN and CDR2 SYDVKM. The CDR3 contains 14 residues. Trimming took 5 bases from V and 6 from J, leaving 13 bases between them. CDR3 bases: TGTGCCAGCAGTGGGGGGGAACGATATGAAAAACTGTTTTTT. Its translation is CASSGGERYEKLFF.

V and J are TRBV12-3 or TRBV12-4 and TRBJ1-2, with D possibly being TRBD1 (5 bases). The CDR3 extends over 13 amino acids. The V end lost 0 bases, the J end lost 4 bases, and 6 bases lay between the germline ends. DNA of the CDR3: TGTGCCAGCAGTTTAGCGGGGCCCTATGGCTACACCTTC. This encodes CASSLAGPYGYTF.

With regard to this clone: This specimen includes other DNA sequences encoding the same CDR3. This sequence joins TRBV11-3 and TRBJ1-1; D may be TRBD1 (6 bases). CDR3 size: 14 residues. Trimming left V 1 base short and J 1 base short, with 7 bases between. CDR1 is SGHNT, CDR2 YENEEA, per germline. CDR3 amino acids: CASSLGGGNTEAFF. The DNA for the CDR3 is TGTGCCAGCAGCTTAGGAGGGGGGAACACTGAAGCTTTCTTT. Drawing the rest from reference TRBV11-3 and TRBJ1-1, the complete variable domain is EAGVVQSPRYKIIEKKQPVAFWCNPISGHNTLYWYLQNLGQGPELLIRYENEEAVDDSQLPKDRFSAERLKGVDSTLKIQPAELGDSAVYLCASSLGGGNTEAFFGQGTRLTVV.

The chain uses TRBV24-1 and TRBJ2-1, with D possibly being TRBD1 (6 bases). V dropped 4 bases and J dropped 2 bases, with 14 bases sitting between them. Germline V gene sequence: CDR1 KGHDR, CDR2 SFDVKD. This CDR3 region has 16 residues. The CDR3 here is CATSDHRVTAYNEQFF. The CDR3 coding sequence is TGTGCCACCAGTGACCACAGGGTGACAGCCTACAATGAGCAGTTCTTC.

This sequence joins TRBV11-1 and TRBJ2-1; the match to TRBD2 covers 12 bases. CDR1 is SGHAT and CDR2 is FQDESV in the germline V gene (reference sequence). There are 16 residues in the CDR3. The J segment lost 4 bases and the V segment lost 4 bases, leaving 5 bases of the junction unmatched. CDR3 in DNA: TGTGCCAGCAGCTCCCGGACTAGCGGGGTTTACAATGAGCAGTTCTTC. It specifies CASSSRTSGVYNEQFF. Full variable domain (outside the CDR3, taken from reference TRBV11-1 and TRBJ2-1): EAEVAQSPRYKITEKSQAVAFWCDPISGHATLYWYRQILGQGPELLVQFQDESVVDDSQLPKDRFSAERLKGVDSTLKIQPAELGDSAMYLCASSSRTSGVYNEQFFGPGTRLTVL.

This clone was counted a single time. The V gene is TRBV5-1, the J gene TRBJ1-1, with D tentatively TRBD1 (6 bases). The CDR3 is made up of 14 amino acids. Germline CDR1 reads SGHRS; CDR2 reads YFSETQ. The V gene lost 3 bases and the J gene lost 6 bases, with 15 bases spanning the gap. The CDR3 is CASSWTGAGAEAFF. The CDR3 DNA reads TGCGCCAGCAGCTGGACGGGCGCAGGGGCTGAAGCTTTCTTT. Complete variable domain (other parts from reference TRBV5-1 and TRBJ1-1): KAGVTQTPRYLIKTRGQQVTLSCSPISGHRSVSWYQQTPGQGLQFLFEYFSETQRNKGNFPGRFSGRQFSNSRSEMNVSTLELGDSALYLCASSWTGAGAEAFFGQGTRLTVV.

The chain carries TRBV6-5 and TRBJ1-2; D remains unclear. Trimming shortened V by 5 bases and J by 8 bases, and 9 bases separated the two germline ends. Germline-derived CDR1 and CDR2 are MNHEY and SVGAGI. This CDR3 contains 11 residues. The CDR3 DNA sequence: TGTGCCAGCAGTCTACTTTACGGCTACACCTTC. It encodes CASSLLYGYTF.

This sequence joins TRBV27 and TRBJ2-6; 13 nucleotides agree with TRBD2. The CDR3 spans 22 residues. J gave up 0 bases and V 4 bases, and 15 bases lay outside the gene matches. Germline V gene lookup returns CDR1 MNHEY and CDR2 SMNVEV (reference sequence). The CDR3 sequence: CASSSRGPRLAGGYSGANVLTF. The CDR3 DNA is TGTGCCAGCAGTTCCAGAGGGCCCCGACTAGCGGGGGGTTACTCTGGGGCCAACGTCCTGACTTTC.